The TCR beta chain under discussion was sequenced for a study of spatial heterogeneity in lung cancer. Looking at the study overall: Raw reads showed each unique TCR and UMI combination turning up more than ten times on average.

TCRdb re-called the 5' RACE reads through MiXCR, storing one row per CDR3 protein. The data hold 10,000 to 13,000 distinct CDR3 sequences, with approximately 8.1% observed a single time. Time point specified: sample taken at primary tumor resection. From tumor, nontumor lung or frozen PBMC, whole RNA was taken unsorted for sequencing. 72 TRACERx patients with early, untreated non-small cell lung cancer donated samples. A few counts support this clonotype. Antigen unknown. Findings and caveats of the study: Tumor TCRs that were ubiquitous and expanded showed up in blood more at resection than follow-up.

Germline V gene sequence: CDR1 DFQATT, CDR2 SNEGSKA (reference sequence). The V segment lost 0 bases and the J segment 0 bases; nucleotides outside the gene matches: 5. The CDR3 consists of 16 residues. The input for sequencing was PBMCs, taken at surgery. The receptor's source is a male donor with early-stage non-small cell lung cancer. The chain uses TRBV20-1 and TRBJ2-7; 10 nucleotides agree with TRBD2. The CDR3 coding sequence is TGCAGTGCTAGAGATGTATTAGCGGGGGGCTCCTACGAGCAGTACTTC. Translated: CSARDVLAGGSYEQYF.